These T cell receptor beta chains were read from a single sample in a study of T-cell memory formation after mild COVID-19. TCRdb recomputed calls from the 5' RACE reads with MiXCR, one row per CDR3 protein. The sample contains 350,000 to 450,000 distinct CDR3 sequences, roughly 26% of which appear only once. Source material: PBMCs or a T cell subset sorted from them (not recorded which). The receptors here all came from an adult woman who had mild COVID-19 (a few samples of this study predate the infection). Cell type and time point are not known. The CDR3 runs from the conserved cysteine through the conserved F or W. D genes are given only for firm matches. Rows give clone size only sometimes, using once, few, many, or a class for an expanded clone.

D	V	size	J	DNA	CDR3
-	TRBV12-3/TRBV12-4	many	TRBJ2-3	TGTGCCAGCAGGGTGGGGGATACGCAGTATTTT	CASRVGDTQYF
-	TRBV7-6	many	TRBJ1-3	TGTGCCAGCAGCTTAGACCCGAGCTCTGGAAACACCATATATTTT	CASSLDPSSGNTIYF
-	TRBV4-3	-	TRBJ2-1	TGCGCCAGCAGCCAAGTCATGGGGAATGAGCAGTTCTTC	CASSQVMGNEQFF
-	TRBV18	-	TRBJ2-3	TGTGCCAGCTCACCACCGCTTCAAGGGGCAGATACGCAGTATTTT	CASSPPLQGADTQYF
-	TRBV27	-	TRBJ2-2	TGTGCCAGCAGTTTAGTAAGCATGGCCGGGGAGCTGTTTTTT	CASSLVSMAGELFF
TRBD1	TRBV11-2	once	TRBJ2-7	TGTGCCAGCAGACGTTCCGGGACAGGGGTCTACGAGCAGTACTTC	CASRRSGTGVYEQYF
TRBD2	TRBV20-1	-	TRBJ2-3	TGCAGTGCCGCCCCTAGCGGGAGCTCAGATACGCAGTATTTT	CSAAPSGSSDTQYF
-	TRBV5-1	many	TRBJ2-5	TGCGCCAGCAGCACAAACCAAGAGACCCAGTACTTC	CASSTNQETQYF
-	TRBV5-6	few	TRBJ2-4	TGTGCCAGCAGCCCCGCACTCACCGTACGCATTCAGTACTTC	CASSPALTVRIQYF
-	TRBV6-5	few	TRBJ1-2	TGTGCCAGCAGTGAAGACAACTATGGCTACACCTTC	CASSEDNYGYTF
TRBD1	TRBV27	few	TRBJ1-5	TGTGCCAGCAGTGTGGAGGCCAACAGGGGTGAGCAGCCCCAGCATTTT	CASSVEANRGEQPQHF
-	TRBV5-1	few	TRBJ2-7	TGCGCCAGCAGCTCCCGAGAGGAGTTCGGATACGAGCAGTACTTC	CASSSREEFGYEQYF
-	TRBV7-3	few	TRBJ2-1	TGTGCCAGCAGCCATACACAGGGAAAGTTGTTCTTC	CASSHTQGKLFF
-	TRBV5-1	many	TRBJ2-7	TGCGCCAGCTCTCGGGAGGGACAGACCTACGAGCAGTACTTC	CASSREGQTYEQYF
-	TRBV28	-	TRBJ2-1	TGTGCCAGCACGACATGGGAGATTGAGCAGTTCTTC	CASTTWEIEQFF
-	TRBV5-1	-	TRBJ1-1	TGCGCCAGCAGGTTGAGCACCGGCATTGAAGCTTTCTTT	CASRLSTGIEAFF
TRBD2	TRBV20-1	-	TRBJ2-1	TGCAGTGCTAGAGATCTTGGCGGGGGGGCGTACAATGAGCAGTTCTTC	CSARDLGGGAYNEQFF
-	TRBV12-3/TRBV12-4	-	TRBJ1-2	TGTGCCAGCAGTCCTAAGGGGCCCTCTATGGCTATGGCTATCCGGGGCTACACCTTC	CASSPKGPSMAMAIRGYTF
TRBD2	TRBV5-4	-	TRBJ2-3	TGTGCCAGCAGCCGGCGGGACTCACGCGGGGGGAGCACAGATACGCAGTATTTT	CASSRRDSRGGSTDTQYF
-	TRBV29-1	few	TRBJ1-5	TGCAGCGTTGATGAAGGGAACAATCAGCCCCAGCATTTT	CSVDEGNNQPQHF
-	TRBV6-5	-	TRBJ2-2	TGTGCCAGCAGTTACTCGAGTGCCGGGGAGCTGTTTTTT	CASSYSSAGELFF
TRBD1	TRBV7-9	-	TRBJ2-5	TGTGCCAGCAGCCCAAATCACAGGGGGCTCGGAGAGACCCAGTACTTC	CASSPNHRGLGETQYF
-	TRBV4-2	few	TRBJ2-7	TGTGCCAGCAGCCAAGAATCTGGTGCCGAGCAGTACTTC	CASSQESGAEQYF
-	TRBV6-5	-	TRBJ2-7	TGTGCCTCGGGGGGCAGGGTACGCTCGGAGCAGTACTTC	CASGGRVRSEQYF
-	TRBV4-1	-	TRBJ2-3	TGCGCCAGCAGCCAAGGTGTCGGGGGTAACACAGATACGCAGTATTTT	CASSQGVGGNTDTQYF
TRBD1	TRBV6-4	few	TRBJ1-4	TGTGCCAGCAGTGTACAGGGGGTGAATAATGAAAAACTGTTTTTT	CASSVQGVNNEKLFF